This T cell receptor beta chain comes out of a study of cytomegalovirus exposure and HLA in healthy donors. CDR3 length: 13 residues. CDR1 and CDR2 (germline): SNHLY, FYNNEI. V gave up 10 bases and J gave up 0 bases, with 10 bases separating them. PCR involved 60 Vbeta and 13 Jbeta primers. The table came from immunoSEQ multiplex PCR; TCRdb's copy has only in-frame clones and leaves some out. The profile shows 150,000 to 200,000 clones, about 65% of them singletons. V and J are TRBV2 and TRBJ1-5, with a tentative D call TRBD1 (6 bases). Sequencing was performed on PBMCs. The receptor comes from a girl aged 5 to 17 in good health and CMV-seronegative. In DNA form, the CDR3 reads TGTGCCACTCGGACAGATAGCAATCAGCCCCAGCATTTT. It codes for CATRTDSNQPQHF.